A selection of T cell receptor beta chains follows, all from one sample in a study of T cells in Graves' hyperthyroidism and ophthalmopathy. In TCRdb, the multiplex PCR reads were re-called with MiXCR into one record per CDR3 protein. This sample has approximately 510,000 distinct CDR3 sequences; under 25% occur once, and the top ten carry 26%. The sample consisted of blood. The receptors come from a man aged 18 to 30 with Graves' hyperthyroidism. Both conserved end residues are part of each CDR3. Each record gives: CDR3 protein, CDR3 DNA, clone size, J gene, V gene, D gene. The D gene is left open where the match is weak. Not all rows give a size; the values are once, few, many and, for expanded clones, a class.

CDR3aa: CATSRGRTGRTEAFF
CDR3nt: TGTGCCACCAGCAGAGGAAGGACAGGGCGCACTGAAGCTTTCTTT
abundance: -
j_gene: TRBJ1-1
v_gene: TRBV15
d_gene: TRBD1

CDR3aa: CASLPPGQGGYEQYF
CDR3nt: TGTGCCAGCTTACCTCCGGGACAGGGCGGCTACGAGCAGTACTTC
abundance: -
j_gene: TRBJ2-7
v_gene: TRBV6-1
d_gene: TRBD1

CDR3aa: CASSWVVGGVNTEAFF
CDR3nt: TGTGCCAGCAGTTGGGTAGTTGGGGGCGTGAACACTGAAGCTTTCTTT
abundance: many
j_gene: TRBJ1-1
v_gene: TRBV6-5
d_gene: -

CDR3aa: CATSGSTSTYEQYF
CDR3nt: TGTGCCACCTCCGGATCGACATCCACCTACGAGCAGTACTTC
abundance: many
j_gene: TRBJ2-7
v_gene: TRBV24-1
d_gene: -

CDR3aa: CASSGDGTRYQETQYF
CDR3nt: TGTGCCAGCAGCGGAGACGGGACTAGATACCAAGAGACCCAGTACTTC
abundance: -
j_gene: TRBJ2-5
v_gene: TRBV9
d_gene: TRBD2

CDR3aa: CASSERGGLTQQETQYF
CDR3nt: TGTGCCAGCAGCGAAAGAGGGGGCCTAACCCAACAAGAGACCCAGTACTTC
abundance: many
j_gene: TRBJ2-5
v_gene: TRBV7-8
d_gene: TRBD1

CDR3aa: CASSGRLNRYTF
CDR3nt: TGTGCCAGCAGTGGGAGACTCAATCGCTACACCTTC
abundance: many
j_gene: TRBJ1-2
v_gene: TRBV12-3/TRBV12-4
d_gene: -

CDR3aa: CASSVGAGLTGELFF
CDR3nt: TGTGCCAGCAGCGTAGGGGCAGGGCTCACCGGGGAGCTGTTTTTT
abundance: many
j_gene: TRBJ2-2
v_gene: TRBV9
d_gene: -

CDR3aa: CASSFNLNPKKTQYF
CDR3nt: TGTGCCAGCAGTTTCAATCTCAACCCCAAGAAGACCCAGTACTTC
abundance: once
j_gene: TRBJ2-5
v_gene: TRBV28
d_gene: -

CDR3aa: CASSPSGLSYEQYF
CDR3nt: TGTGCCAGCAGCCCCTCGGGTCTGTCCTACGAGCAGTACTTC
abundance: many
j_gene: TRBJ2-7
v_gene: TRBV7-9
d_gene: -

CDR3aa: CASSPQAGGGTGELFF
CDR3nt: TGTGCCAGCAGCCCACAGGCGGGGGGGGGCACCGGGGAGCTGTTTTTT
abundance: few
j_gene: TRBJ2-2
v_gene: TRBV9
d_gene: TRBD2

CDR3aa: CASCESSYNSPLHF
CDR3nt: TGTGCCAGCTGCGAGAGCTCCTATAATTCACCCCTCCACTTT
abundance: few
j_gene: TRBJ1-6
v_gene: TRBV12-3/TRBV12-4
d_gene: -

CDR3aa: CASSLRGDMNTEAFF
CDR3nt: TGTGCCAGCAGTTTAAGGGGGGACATGAACACTGAAGCTTTCTTT
abundance: few
j_gene: TRBJ1-1
v_gene: TRBV12-3/TRBV12-4
d_gene: -

CDR3aa: CASSPTPTGGLTGELFF
CDR3nt: TGTGCCAGCAGCCCCACTCCTACGGGGGGGCTCACCGGGGAGCTGTTTTTT
abundance: -
j_gene: TRBJ2-2
v_gene: TRBV11-2
d_gene: TRBD2

CDR3aa: CASSRDIPPGGYTF
CDR3nt: TGTGCCAGCAGTAGGGACATTCCCCCCGGTGGCTACACCTTC
abundance: many
j_gene: TRBJ1-2
v_gene: TRBV6-1
d_gene: -

CDR3aa: CASSVTPGATNYGYTF
CDR3nt: TGTGCCAGTAGTGTGACGCCCGGAGCTACTAACTATGGCTACACCTTC
abundance: many
j_gene: TRBJ1-2
v_gene: TRBV19
d_gene: -

CDR3aa: CSVEDVVQGAHGYTF
CDR3nt: TGCAGCGTTGAAGACGTGGTGCAGGGGGCACATGGCTACACCTTC
abundance: many
j_gene: TRBJ1-2
v_gene: TRBV29-1
d_gene: TRBD1

CDR3aa: CASSTRGQETQYF
CDR3nt: TGTGCCAGCAGTACGCGCGGGCAAGAGACCCAGTACTTC
abundance: many
j_gene: TRBJ2-5
v_gene: TRBV6-1
d_gene: -

CDR3aa: CASSLAQAGVAKNIQYF
CDR3nt: TGTGCCAGCAGTTTAGCGCAGGCAGGTGTAGCCAAAAACATTCAGTACTTC
abundance: -
j_gene: TRBJ2-4
v_gene: TRBV12-3/TRBV12-4
d_gene: -

CDR3aa: CASSPRGDRGYGYTF
CDR3nt: TGTGCCAGCAGTCCCCGGGGAGACAGGGGCTATGGCTACACCTTC
abundance: many
j_gene: TRBJ1-2
v_gene: TRBV27
d_gene: TRBD1

CDR3aa: CASSLSRGGLNTGELFF
CDR3nt: TGTGCCAGCAGCTTAAGCCGGGGGGGACTGAACACCGGGGAGCTGTTTTTT
abundance: few
j_gene: TRBJ2-2
v_gene: TRBV11-2
d_gene: TRBD2

CDR3aa: CSVVVVGAFF
CDR3nt: TGCAGCGTTGTGGTAGTAGGAGCTTTCTTT
abundance: many
j_gene: TRBJ1-1
v_gene: TRBV29-1
d_gene: -

CDR3aa: CAGSYIGAMNTEAFF
CDR3nt: TGTGCCGGCAGTTATATAGGGGCCATGAACACTGAAGCTTTCTTT
abundance: many
j_gene: TRBJ1-1
v_gene: TRBV6-5
d_gene: -

CDR3aa: CASSRPLSNYEQYF
CDR3nt: TGTGCCAGTAGTAGGCCTCTATCGAACTACGAGCAGTACTTC
abundance: -
j_gene: TRBJ2-7
v_gene: TRBV19
d_gene: -

CDR3aa: CAWSVLQNTEAFF
CDR3nt: TGTGCCTGGAGTGTACTACAGAACACTGAAGCTTTCTTT
abundance: many
j_gene: TRBJ1-1
v_gene: TRBV30
d_gene: -

CDR3aa: CASSPGGGVYEQYF
CDR3nt: TGTGCCAGCAGCCCCGGGGGAGGGGTCTACGAGCAGTACTTC
abundance: -
j_gene: TRBJ2-7
v_gene: TRBV12-3/TRBV12-4
d_gene: TRBD2

CDR3aa: CASSPLEESYGYTF
CDR3nt: TGTGCCAGCAGCCCCCTCGAGGAGAGCTATGGCTACACCTTC
abundance: many
j_gene: TRBJ1-2
v_gene: TRBV7-9
d_gene: -

CDR3aa: CASSLPTGGYTF
CDR3nt: TGTGCCAGCAGCCTCCCGACGGGCGGCTACACCTTC
abundance: many
j_gene: TRBJ1-2
v_gene: TRBV5-5
d_gene: -

CDR3aa: CASSDRQGILSRYGYTF
CDR3nt: TGTGCCAGCAGTGACAGGCAGGGAATCCTCTCTCGCTATGGCTACACCTTC
abundance: many
j_gene: TRBJ1-2
v_gene: TRBV2
d_gene: -

CDR3aa: CASSLVEGAGEQYF
CDR3nt: TGTGCCAGCAGCTTAGTGGAGGGGGCAGGGGAGCAGTACTTC
abundance: many
j_gene: TRBJ2-7
v_gene: TRBV7-2
d_gene: -

CDR3aa: CASSPQGRTNTEAFF
CDR3nt: TGTGCCAGCTCACCACAGGGCAGAACCAACACTGAAGCTTTCTTT
abundance: -
j_gene: TRBJ1-1
v_gene: TRBV18
d_gene: -

CDR3aa: CASTPRDRVNYGYTF
CDR3nt: TGTGCCAGCACCCCGAGGGACAGAGTAAACTATGGCTACACCTTC
abundance: many
j_gene: TRBJ1-2
v_gene: TRBV6-1
d_gene: TRBD1

CDR3aa: CASSDRVNYGYTF
CDR3nt: TGTGCCAGCAGCGACAGGGTTAACTATGGCTACACCTTC
abundance: many
j_gene: TRBJ1-2
v_gene: TRBV6-1
d_gene: TRBD1

CDR3aa: CASSLGGQLTGYGELFF
CDR3nt: TGTGCCAGTAGTCTCGGGGGACAGCTCACGGGGTACGGGGAGCTGTTTTTT
abundance: many
j_gene: TRBJ2-2
v_gene: TRBV19
d_gene: -

CDR3aa: CATSDLPPMGETQYF
CDR3nt: TGTGCCACCAGTGATTTGCCTCCCATGGGGGAGACCCAGTACTTC
abundance: many
j_gene: TRBJ2-5
v_gene: TRBV24-1
d_gene: -

CDR3aa: CAISESTRGRTNTGELFF
CDR3nt: TGTGCCATCAGTGAGTCGACTCGGGGGCGAACGAACACCGGGGAGCTGTTTTTT
abundance: few
j_gene: TRBJ2-2
v_gene: TRBV10-3
d_gene: -

CDR3aa: CASSSTGGRRMGQPQHF
CDR3nt: TGTGCCAGCAGTTCCACAGGGGGCCGTAGGATGGGCCAGCCCCAGCATTTT
abundance: many
j_gene: TRBJ1-5
v_gene: TRBV7-2
d_gene: TRBD1

CDR3aa: CASSPGTSGVTGELFF
CDR3nt: TGTGCCAGCAGCCCCGGAACTAGCGGAGTCACCGGGGAGCTGTTTTTT
abundance: -
j_gene: TRBJ2-2
v_gene: TRBV7-3
d_gene: TRBD2

CDR3aa: CASSLGLEAFF
CDR3nt: TGTGCCAGCAGTTTGGGTTTAGAAGCTTTCTTT
abundance: many
j_gene: TRBJ1-1
v_gene: TRBV12-3/TRBV12-4
d_gene: -

CDR3aa: CASSLGVYQETQYF
CDR3nt: TGTGCCAGCAGTTTGGGAGTGTACCAAGAGACCCAGTACTTC
abundance: few
j_gene: TRBJ2-5
v_gene: TRBV12-3/TRBV12-4
d_gene: -